This T cell receptor (beta chain) appears in the sequencing data of a study of blood T cell repertoires in COVID-19. Across the study: The study drew acute and convalescent COVID-19 samples from the United States, Italy and Spain.

The assay was immunoSEQ multiplex PCR, and TCRdb's table has in-frame clones only and misses some. The table shows 150,000 or so clones, with approximately 80% occurring only once. Germline V CDR1 and CDR2: SGHAT, FQNNGV. Trimming pared 1 base from V and 7 bases from J, leaving 13 bases between. The CDR3 consists of 15 residues. Note on this clone: Within the sample, other DNA sequences also encode this same CDR3.

Sequencing used peripheral blood. V and J are TRBV11-2 and TRBJ1-4, with a tentative D call TRBD1 (5 bases). This sequence originates from a woman at least 80 years old with acute or convalescent COVID-19. The CDR3: CASSLVSGSGEKLFF. In DNA form, the CDR3 reads TGTGCCAGCAGCTTAGTATCAGGGTCTGGTGAAAAACTGTTTTTT.